One and the same sample provided the 14 T cell receptor beta chains below, sequenced in a study of human T cells and chemical hapten exposure. Via MiXCR, TCRdb re-called the RACE reads, giving one row per CDR3 protein. The sample contains about 82,000 distinct CDR3 sequences, around 7% of which appear only once. Time point reported: patch test 2, 6 weeks after DPC sensitization. Treatment noted: therapeutic diphenylcyclopropenone sensitization with weekly scalp DPC. Sample: whole blood, taken in connection with sensitization to the hapten diphenylcyclopropenone (DPC). These receptors were obtained from a woman between 25 and 40 years old with alopecia areata. Some clones in this sample may be carry-over from other donors' samples.

This clonotype has just a few counts. V usage is TRBV5-1 and J usage is TRBJ1-5, with 7 bases lining up with TRBD1. There are 13 residues in the CDR3. Germline values: CDR1 SGHRS, CDR2 YFSETQ. V dropped 2 bases and J dropped 6; count of bases not matched to a gene: 2. The CDR3 region has the DNA TGCGCCAGCAGCTTTGAGGGGGCTCAGCCCCAGCATTTT. Its protein is CASSFEGAQPQHF.

This clonotype has a handful of counts. This chain links TRBV5-1 with TRBJ2-1; no clear D gene. CDR3 length equals 13 residues. The germline V and J ends were trimmed by 4 bases and 9 bases, with 14 bases remaining between them. Germline V gene data show CDR1 as SGHRS and CDR2 as YFSETQ. CDR3 bases: TGCGCCAGCAGCACCGGACCCTTAGGTGAGCAGTTCTTC. It codes for CASSTGPLGEQFF.

The chain links TRBV5-5 to TRBJ1-5; unclear D gene. Per germline, CDR1 SGHKS and CDR2 YYEKEE (reference sequence). Trimming took off 0 bases at V and 1 base at J, with 11 bases between the two ends. The CDR3 loop spans 16 amino acids. The CDR3 DNA follows: TGTGCCAGCAGCTTGGGGGCTCCCCGGAGCAATCAGCCCCAGCATTTT. Translated, it gives CASSLGAPRSNQPQHF.

The sample holds many counts of this clonotype. The chain links TRBV7-2 to TRBJ2-3; 10 bases fit TRBD2. Germline V CDR1 and CDR2: SGHTA, FQGNSA. The CDR3 length is 17 residues. J was trimmed by 5 bases and V by 2 bases; bases with no gene match: 10. CDR3 DNA sequence: TGTGCCAGCAGCTTAAGGGGGGTAGCGGGGGGCGGAGATACGCAGTATTTT. It codes for CASSLRGVAGGGDTQYF. Using reference TRBV7-2 and TRBJ2-3 for the parts outside the CDR3, the full variable domain is GAGVSQSPSNKVTEKGKDVELRCDPISGHTALYWYRQSLGQGLEFLIYFQGNSAPDKSGLPSDRFSAERTGGSVSTLTIQRTQQEDSAVYLCASSLRGVAGGGDTQYFGPGTRLTVL.

This clonotype was observed at least ten times. The gene calls are TRBV20-1 and TRBJ1-3; tentatively, D is TRBD1 (5 bases). Germline values: CDR1 DFQATT, CDR2 SNEGSKA (reference sequence). V gave up 5 bases and J gave up 2 bases, with 10 bases separating them. The CDR3 is 13 residues long. For the CDR3, the DNA is TGCAGTGCTCACCAGGGCGCTGGAAACACCATATATTTT. It codes for CSAHQGAGNTIYF.

The table lists this clonotype with many counts. The chain carries TRBV18 and TRBJ2-1; 10 bases match TRBD2. CDR1 and CDR2 (germline): KGHSH, LQKENI. CDR3 length: 16 residues. With 3 bases clipped from V and 8 bases from J, the junction kept 10 bases outside the gene matches. The CDR3 coding sequence is TGTGCCAGCTCACCCAACCGTGGACTAGCGGTTGATGAGCAGTTCTTC. Protein sequence: CASSPNRGLAVDEQFF. The full variable domain, completed using reference TRBV18 and TRBJ2-1, is NAGVMQNPRHLVRRRGQEARLRCSPMKGHSHVYWYRQLPEEGLKFMVYLQKENIIDESGMPKERFSAEFPKEGPSILRIQQVVRGDSAAYFCASSPNRGLAVDEQFFGPGTRLTVL.

Only a few counts were recorded for this clonotype. The chain joins TRBV6-5 to TRBJ1-4, with D uncertain. Trimming took off 2 bases at V and 9 bases at J, with 16 bases between the two ends. This CDR3 region has 15 residues. Germline V gives CDR1 MNHEY, CDR2 SVGAGI. CDR3 DNA: TGTGCCAGCAGTTACCGAACCGGCCGGGCTCAAAAACTGTTTTTT. It specifies CASSYRTGRAQKLFF.

A word on this clonotype: Possible read error: a much larger clone is one base away. The V gene is TRBV7-9, the J gene TRBJ2-2; the D call may be TRBD1 or TRBD2 (5 bases each). The CDR3 runs 17 residues. CDR1 and CDR2 (germline): SEHNR, FQNEAQ (reference sequence). CDR3: CASSLKRGRANTGEPFF. CDR3 DNA sequence: TGTGCCAGCAGCTTAAAGAGGGGCAGGGCGAACACCGGGGAGCCGTTTTTT.

This clonotype has only a few counts. The chain carries TRBV7-9 and TRBJ1-2; D perhaps matches TRBD1 (5 bases). The germline V and J ends were trimmed by 5 bases and 8 bases, with 21 bases remaining between them. Germline V gene sequence: CDR1 SEHNR, CDR2 FQNEAQ (reference sequence). The CDR3 extends over 15 amino acids. The DNA for the CDR3 is TGTGCCAGCAGCCAGATACAGGCGCGGACCTTAGGCTACACCTTC. Translation: CASSQIQARTLGYTF.

A remark on this clonotype: One end of the junction is discordant with germline, which a read error may explain. The chain is built from TRBV2 and TRBJ1-2, with D tentatively TRBD1 (6 bases). Germline V gives CDR1 SNHLY, CDR2 FYNNEI. The CDR3 has 16 residues. The DNA of the CDR3 is TGTGCCAGCAGTGAGGGAACAGGGTTTTGGGGATATGGCGACACCTTC. Translating it yields CASSEGTGFWGYGDTF.

Regarding this clonotype: This clone may be a read error of a much larger clone one base away. This chain joins TRBV30 and TRBJ2-3, with a tentative D call TRBD2 (5 bases). Germline CDR1 is GTSNPN and CDR2 is SVGIG (reference sequence). With 5 bases removed from V and 2 bases from J, the gap between germline ends came to 17 bases. This CDR3 comprises 15 residues. The CDR3 sequence is CAWEPSARVTDTQYF. The CDR3 DNA sequence: TGTGCCTGGGAACCCTCAGCGAGGGTCACAGATACGCAGTATTTT.

The gene calls are TRBV5-1 and TRBJ1-1; a possible D gene is TRBD1 (5 bases). Looked up from germline, CDR1 is SGHRS and CDR2 is YFSETQ. Trimming pared 2 bases from V and 0 bases from J, leaving 17 bases between. The CDR3 has 17 residues. CDR3 coding DNA: TGCGCCAGCAGCTTTTCTCAGGGTTACAGTTTGAACACTGAAGCTTTCTTT. Amino acids: CASSFSQGYSLNTEAFF.

Turning to this clonotype: A read error may account for a junction end that differs from germline. DNA of the CDR3: TGTGACAGCGGGACTTCACGGGCAGATACGCAGTATTTT. It encodes CDSGTSRADTQYF. The chain is built from TRBV6-6 and TRBJ2-3; 7 positions agree with TRBD2. This CDR3 has 13 residues. Germline CDR1 reads MNHNY; CDR2 reads SVGAGI (reference sequence).

This clonotype showed up many times. The chain couples TRBV19 to TRBJ1-1, with a possible D match to TRBD1 (5 bases). The CDR3 covers 12 residues. V lost 5 bases and J 6 bases, leaving 10 bases between the germline ends. The germline CDR1 and CDR2 sequences are LNHDA and SQIVND (reference sequence). CDR3 DNA sequence: TGTGCCAGTAGTGGGGGTTGGGCTGAAGCTTTCTTT. Encoded protein: CASSGGWAEAFF.